These 30 T cell receptor beta chains were sequenced from one sample in a study of blood T cells in healthy people across ages. Next came a second PCR, run for about 7 to 12 cycles, which used a sample-barcoded 5' primer along with a J-beta primer mix. TCRdb re-derived calls from the 5' RACE reads in MiXCR, one entry per CDR3 protein. This table has 1,800,000 or so distinct CDR3 sequences, about two fifths appearing once. The material sequenced was blood. The receptors originated from a human donor in good health.

This chain connects TRBV20-1 to TRBJ2-7, with 10 bases fitting TRBD1. V shed 5 bases and J 7 bases; nucleotides not matched to a gene: 11. Germline V gives CDR1 DFQATT, CDR2 SNEGSKA (reference sequence). The CDR3 is made up of 14 amino acids. The CDR3 spells CSALTDRGLREQYF. The CDR3, as DNA: TGCAGTGCTTTAACAGACAGGGGGCTTCGGGAGCAGTACTTC.

This clonotype was seen a handful of times. This chain connects TRBV5-6 to TRBJ2-7, with D perhaps given as TRBD1 or TRBD2 (5 bases each). This CDR3 has 14 amino acids. Germline V gives CDR1 SGHDT, CDR2 YYEEEE. Trimming removed 2 bases at V and 3 bases at J, with 12 bases between. The CDR3 DNA is TGTGCCAGCAGCTTCTGGGACGGGCGCTACGAGCAGTACTTC. It translates to CASSFWDGRYEQYF.

The genes are TRBV7-8 and TRBJ1-4; 7 bases map to TRBD1. V shed 2 bases, J shed 5 bases, and the junction held 2 bases outside the gene matches. The CDR3 length is 14 residues. Per germline, CDR1 SGHVS and CDR2 FQNEAQ. The CDR3 sequence is CASSLPGQNEKLFF. The CDR3 DNA is TGTGCCAGCAGCTTACCGGGACAGAATGAAAAACTGTTTTTT.

The table lists this clonotype with a few counts. In DNA, the CDR3 is TGTGCCAGCAGTCCCACAGGGGACTCCGAACAGTTCTTC. This gives the protein CASSPTGDSEQFF. The V gene is TRBV12-3 or TRBV12-4, the J gene TRBJ2-1; possible D gene TRBD1, 7 bases. V shed 5 bases and J shed 13 bases, with 18 bases lying between them. The CDR3 runs to 13 residues.

The chain combines TRBV19 with TRBJ1-2; the D gene is possibly TRBD1 (5 bases). The germline gives CDR1 LNHDA, CDR2 SQIVND (reference sequence). This CDR3 spans 14 amino acids. V dropped 4 bases and J dropped 7 bases, with 16 bases sitting between them. CDR3 residues: CASSRMTALSGYTF. The CDR3 DNA reads TGTGCCAGTAGTAGGATGACAGCCCTATCTGGCTACACCTTC.

In its sample, this clonotype was seen a few times. The V call is TRBV9, the J call TRBJ2-5; D is possibly TRBD1 (5 bases). The length of the CDR3 is 14 residues. Germline-derived CDR1 and CDR2 are SGDLS and YYNGEE. V lost 0 bases, J lost 0 bases, and 6 bases lay in between. The CDR3, as DNA: TGTGCCAGCAGCGTAGACAGGCACCAAGAGACCCAGTACTTC. Amino acids: CASSVDRHQETQYF.

This clonotype has a count of ten or more. This chain links TRBV11-2 with TRBJ2-3; D unresolved. Trimming removed 7 bases at V and 1 base at J, with 15 bases between. The CDR3 covers 15 residues. The germline V gene has CDR1 SGHAT and CDR2 FQNNGV. CDR3 coding DNA: TGTGCCAGCACCCACGCGGACGGCCGCACAGATACGCAGTATTTT. Translated, it gives CASTHADGRTDTQYF.

This chain joins TRBV7-9 and TRBJ1-2; D gene unclear. Germline loops: CDR1 SEHNR, CDR2 FQNEAQ (reference sequence). The CDR3 spans 16 residues. V shed 2 bases and J shed 4 bases, with 17 bases lying between them. The CDR3 bases are TGTGCCAGCAGCTTATTGGGTCCAACACGCGGCTATGGCTACACCTTC. Protein product: CASSLLGPTRGYGYTF.

As regards this clonotype: A clone one base away is much larger, so this may be a read error. V gene TRBV12-3 or TRBV12-4 combines with J gene TRBJ1-2; D unresolved. The CDR3 is 13 amino acids. CDR3 region: CVSSPRGTYGYTF. DNA for the CDR3: TGTGTCAGCAGTCCCCGGGGTACCTATGGCTACACCTTC.

The CDR3 nucleotides are TGCAGCGTTGAAATCACACAGGGGAATGAGCAGTTCTTC. Encoded protein: CSVEITQGNEQFF. This sequence joins TRBV29-1 and TRBJ2-1; 7 nucleotides match TRBD1. CDR3 length: 13 amino acids. Looked up from germline, CDR1 is SQVTM and CDR2 is ANQGSEA. Trimming at V came to 2 bases and at J to 7 bases, leaving 5 bases not matched to a gene.

This clonotype was seen repeatedly, ten times or more. The V call is TRBV7-9, the J call TRBJ2-1; tentative D call: TRBD2 (6 bases). This CDR3 contains 13 residues. CDR1 is SEHNR, CDR2 FQNEAQ, per germline (reference sequence). The V and J ends lost 6 bases and 2 bases respectively, with 8 bases between them. The CDR3 reads CASSSGAYNEQFF. Here the CDR3 DNA reads TGTGCCAGCAGTTCGGGGGCCTACAATGAGCAGTTCTTC.

This clonotype showed up just a few times. The genes are TRBV6-1 and TRBJ2-1; D may be TRBD2 (5 bases). In germline, CDR1 is MNHNS, CDR2 SASEGT. The CDR3 covers 12 residues. Trimming removed 1 base from V and 8 bases from J, with 6 bases in between. The CDR3 protein is CASSEVAYEQFF. The CDR3 DNA sequence: TGTGCCAGCAGTGAAGTAGCGTATGAGCAGTTCTTC.

This clonotype was detected only once. This chain's CDR3 is CASSRGGVSSYEQYF. The CDR3 DNA sequence: TGTGCCAGCAGCCGCGGGGGGGTCAGCTCCTACGAGCAGTACTTC. The V call is TRBV4-2, the J call TRBJ2-7, with 9 bases lining up with TRBD2. Germline CDR1 is LGHNA and CDR2 is YNFKEQ. CDR3 length equals 15 residues. The ends lost 4 bases at V and 0 bases at J; junction bases unmatched: 4.

The chain has TRBV4-2 and TRBJ1-2; a possible D gene is TRBD1 (5 bases). Germline V gene data show CDR1 as LGHNA and CDR2 as YNFKEQ. This CDR3 spans 20 amino acids. V lost 4 bases and J lost 4, with 31 bases in between. The CDR3 spells CASSRYEPGTESLASYGYTF. In nucleotides, the CDR3 is TGTGCCAGCAGCCGGTACGAACCAGGGACGGAGAGTCTGGCTAGCTATGGCTACACCTTC.

This rearrangement joins TRBV5-1 to TRBJ2-3; TRBD1 agrees at 8 bases. CDR3 size: 14 residues. The ends lost 6 bases at V and 3 bases at J; junction bases unmatched: 6. Germline assignment: CDR1 SGHRS and CDR2 YFSETQ. The CDR3 loop reads CASTPGQATDTQYF. Here the CDR3 DNA reads TGCGCCAGCACACCGGGACAGGCAACAGATACGCAGTATTTT.

This clonotype came up a few times. The V and J genes are TRBV15 and TRBJ2-7; no firm D call. With 5 bases removed from V and 2 bases from J, the gap between germline ends came to 10 bases. The CDR3 sequence is 13 residues long. Germline CDR1 is LNHNV and CDR2 is YYDKDF (reference sequence). Here the CDR3 reads CATSVTNTYEQYF. CDR3 bases: TGTGCCACCAGCGTCACCAACACCTACGAGCAGTACTTC.

V gene TRBV29-1 combines with J gene TRBJ2-1, with TRBD2 matching over 8 bases. Germline V gene sequence: CDR1 SQVTM, CDR2 ANQGSEA. The length of the CDR3 is 15 residues. V was clipped by 8 bases and J by 2 bases; unmatched bases: 11. The chain's CDR3 is CSSGGGAQPYNEQFF. DNA for the CDR3: TGCAGCTCCGGGGGGGGCGCCCAACCCTACAATGAGCAGTTCTTC.

The chain joins TRBV12-5 to TRBJ1-6; no clear D gene. V lost 3 bases and J 0 bases, leaving 6 bases between the germline ends. The CDR3 loop spans 15 amino acids. CDR1 and CDR2 from the germline V gene are LGHNT and FRNRAP. CDR3 amino acids: CASGFDPSYNSPLHF. CDR3 sequence (DNA): TGTGCTAGTGGTTTCGATCCCTCCTATAATTCACCCCTCCACTTT.

The CDR3: CASTRQRSSYEQYF. The CDR3 nucleotides are TGTGCCAGTACCAGACAGAGGAGCTCCTACGAGCAGTACTTC. The chain combines TRBV7-9 with TRBJ2-7, with D possibly being TRBD1 (5 bases). CDR1 and CDR2 (germline): SEHNR, FQNEAQ (reference sequence). The V gene lost 9 bases and the J gene lost 0 bases, with 15 bases spanning the gap. This CDR3 has 14 residues.

The V and J genes are TRBV7-9 and TRBJ2-3, with D perhaps matching TRBD1 (5 bases). This CDR3 contains 17 residues. Trimming took off 5 bases at V and 0 bases at J, with 18 bases between the two ends. Germline-derived CDR1 and CDR2 are SEHNR and FQNEAQ (reference sequence). The CDR3 region is CASSPPGLSYSTDTQYF. The CDR3 DNA sequence: TGTGCCAGCAGCCCCCCAGGGTTAAGCTATAGCACAGATACGCAGTATTTT.

Concerning this clonotype: One end of the junction does not line up with germline, which may come from a read error. This chain connects TRBV20-1 to TRBJ2-3, with 7 bases matching TRBD2. The CDR3 runs to 16 residues. Germline loops: CDR1 DFQATT, CDR2 SNEGSKA (reference sequence). CDR3 bases: TGCAGTACTAGAGCATGGGAGCGGGGCTCCACAGATACGCAGTATTTT. It translates to CSTRAWERGSTDTQYF.

This chain links TRBV20-1 with TRBJ1-2; 9 bases map to TRBD1. The CDR3 runs 14 residues. The germline V gene has CDR1 DFQATT and CDR2 SNEGSKA (reference sequence). After removal of 0 bases from V and 6 bases from J, the junction contained 5 bases not matched to a gene. The CDR3 DNA is TGCAGTGCTAGAGATCGCGGGACAGGGCATGGCTACACCTTC. Translated: CSARDRGTGHGYTF.

This clonotype has more than one count but fewer than ten. V usage is TRBV29-1 and J usage is TRBJ1-2; TRBD1 might be the D (5 bases). Germline V gives CDR1 SQVTM, CDR2 ANQGSEA. Between the trimmed V and J ends, which lost 4 bases and 3 bases, there was a span of 15 bases. This CDR3 region has 14 residues. The CDR3 nucleotides are TGCAGCGTTGCCCCCAGGGTGGGTCACTATGGCTACACCTTC. Its translation is CSVAPRVGHYGYTF.

On this clonotype itself: The germline gene is not matched at one end of the junction; a read error may be the cause. The chain uses TRBV4-1 and TRBJ2-7, with 7 positions matching TRBD1. The CDR3 length is 15 residues. Germline loops: CDR1 MGHRA, CDR2 YSYEKL. DNA of the CDR3: TGCGCCGGCAGCCAAGGCAGGACAGGTACCTACGAGCAGTACTTC. Translating gives CAGSQGRTGTYEQYF.

This chain connects TRBV7-9 to TRBJ2-3; D remains unclear. The CDR3 is 13 residues long. CDR1 is SEHNR, CDR2 FQNEAQ, per germline (reference sequence). V was shortened by 2 bases and J by 6 bases, with 9 bases between the two germline ends. The CDR3 loop is CASSLHGGDTQYF. DNA for the CDR3: TGTGCCAGCAGCTTACACGGTGGGGATACGCAGTATTTT.

This clonotype was seen only a few times. The chain couples TRBV4-2 to TRBJ1-2; TRBD1 aligns across 8 bases. V was pared by 4 bases and J by 0 bases, with 4 bases of the junction left unmatched. Germline lookup yields CDR1 LGHNA and CDR2 YNFKEQ. The CDR3 has 15 amino acids. The CDR3 protein is CASSPGQDANYGYTF. The CDR3 region has the DNA TGTGCCAGCAGCCCGGGACAGGACGCTAACTATGGCTACACCTTC.

V usage is TRBV7-9 and J usage is TRBJ2-7, with 7 bases identical to TRBD2. The J call may be faulty, since TRBJ2-5 better matches the DNA end. Germline loops: CDR1 SEHNR, CDR2 FQNEAQ (reference sequence). The CDR3 is 16 amino acids. The CDR3, as DNA: TGTGCCAGCAGCCCCGGACTAGTGGGGAGGCTGGAGACCCAGTACTTC. Translated: CASSPGLVGRLETQYF.

The CDR3 region is CASSSQREENTGELFF. The CDR3 region has the DNA TGTGCCAGCAGCTCCCAACGGGAAGAGAACACCGGGGAGCTGTTTTTT. The genes are TRBV12-3 or TRBV12-4 and TRBJ2-2; weak D call: TRBD2 (5 bases). The V and J ends lost 6 bases and 1 base respectively, with 15 bases between them. The CDR3 covers 16 residues.

For the CDR3, the DNA is TGTGCCAGCAGCTTAGTCTCGGGGGGGAAGGGAGATACGCAGTATTTT. It translates to CASSLVSGGKGDTQYF. V is TRBV7-8 and J is TRBJ2-3; 8 nucleotides match TRBD2. From germline, CDR1 is SGHVS and CDR2 FQNEAQ. Losses at the gene ends were 1 base for V and 5 bases for J; bases not matched to a gene: 8. There are 16 residues in the CDR3.

This clonotype was seen more than once but under ten times. The V call is TRBV5-1, the J call TRBJ2-1; a possible D gene is TRBD2 (6 bases). V was clipped by 2 bases and J by 7 bases, with 16 bases between them. This CDR3 is built from 15 residues. Per germline, CDR1 SGHRS and CDR2 YFSETQ. CDR3: CASSFLAQYVNEQFF. Written as DNA, the CDR3 is TGCGCCAGCAGCTTCCTAGCGCAATACGTTAATGAGCAGTTCTTC.